Below are 28 T cell receptor beta chains sequenced from a single sample in a study of blood T cell repertoires in COVID-19. TCRdb keeps only in-frame clones here, not all; method: immunoSEQ multiplex PCR. The table includes around 150,000 clones, approximately 84% detected once. The sequencing sample was made of peripheral blood. The origin of the receptors is an elderly woman with acute or convalescent COVID-19.

V and J are TRBV19 and TRBJ1-2, with D maybe TRBD1 (5 bases). Germline V gives CDR1 LNHDA, CDR2 SQIVND (reference sequence). V lost 6 bases, J lost 4 bases, and 9 bases lay in between. The CDR3 runs to 12 residues. This chain's CDR3 is CASRLTVYGYTF. CDR3 nucleotide sequence: TGTGCCAGTAGGCTGACAGTCTATGGCTACACCTTC. The whole variable domain, remainder taken from reference TRBV19 and TRBJ1-2, is DGGITQSPKYLFRKEGQNVTLSCEQNLNHDAMYWYRQDPGQGLRLIYYSQIVNDFQKGDIAEGYSVSREKKESFPLTVTSAQKNPTAFYLCASRLTVYGYTFGSGTRLTVV.

The chain recombines TRBV5-5 with TRBJ2-3; TRBD2 is a possible D gene (5 bases). Germline loops: CDR1 SGHKS, CDR2 YYEKEE (reference sequence). Trimming stripped 3 bases from V and 6 bases from J, with 11 bases between. The CDR3 runs 13 residues. DNA of the CDR3: TGTGCCAGCAGCTGGGAGCACTGGGATACGCAGTATTTT. This encodes CASSWEHWDTQYF.

CDR3 coding DNA: TGTGCCAGTAGTCATAACGCGCCGGGACTAGCGGACAATGAGCAGTTCTTC. This codes for CASSHNAPGLADNEQFF. The chain is built from TRBV19 and TRBJ2-1; TRBD2 aligns across 11 bases. The CDR3 runs to 17 residues. V lost 5 bases to trimming and J lost 5 bases; unmatched junction nucleotides: 11. CDR1 is LNHDA and CDR2 is SQIVND in the germline V gene (reference sequence).

V usage is TRBV7-2 and J usage is TRBJ2-7, with 8 bases that match TRBD1. This CDR3 has 16 residues. Germline CDR1 reads SGHTA; CDR2 reads FQGNSA. J gave up 2 bases and V 5 bases, and 11 bases lay outside the gene matches. Here the CDR3 reads CASSPVGTGSPYEQYF. In nucleotides, the CDR3 is TGTGCCAGCAGCCCAGTGGGGACAGGCTCTCCCTACGAGCAGTACTTC.

This chain links TRBV5-1 with TRBJ2-1; 7 bases are shared with TRBD2. CDR3 length equals 15 residues. The junction had 16 bases not matched to a gene; V was cut back by 6 bases and J by 10 bases. Germline V gives CDR1 SGHRS, CDR2 YFSETQ. CDR3 DNA sequence: TGCGCCAGCACCCCGGGAGGAGTAGCAGCTGGAGAGCAGTTCTTC. It encodes CASTPGGVAAGEQFF.

J is TRBJ2-7 and V is TRBV11-2; 9 bases match TRBD1. Per the germline V gene, CDR1 is SGHAT and CDR2 is FQNNGV. The CDR3 runs 15 residues. Germline trimming cut 5 bases from V and 5 bases from J; bases unmatched to any gene: 10. CDR3 loop: CASSPIGTGYDEQYF. The DNA of the CDR3 is TGTGCCAGCAGCCCAATTGGGACAGGGTACGACGAGCAGTACTTC.

The J gene is TRBJ1-1, the V gene TRBV13; 8 bases map to TRBD1. This CDR3 has 15 amino acids. CDR1 is PRHDT and CDR2 is FYEKMQ in the germline V gene (reference sequence). V lost 3 bases and J lost 0; bases outside the gene matches: 3. This CDR3 reads CASSFGDRMNTEAFF. In DNA form, the CDR3 reads TGTGCCAGCAGCTTTGGGGACAGGATGAACACTGAAGCTTTCTTT.

The chain couples TRBV18 to TRBJ2-3, with D perhaps TRBD2 (6 bases). With 1 base removed from V and 4 bases from J, the gap between germline ends came to 12 bases. Germline V gene sequence: CDR1 KGHSH, CDR2 LQKENI. The CDR3 has 15 residues. This chain's CDR3 is CASSPRDFRADTQYF. The CDR3 DNA reads as TGTGCCAGCTCACCACGGGACTTTCGGGCAGATACGCAGTATTTT.

The chain couples TRBV5-6 to TRBJ2-7, with D uncertain. The germline V gene encodes CDR1 SGHDT and CDR2 YYEEEE. V lost 4 bases and J 5 bases, leaving 7 bases between the germline ends. The CDR3 extends over 11 amino acids. CDR3 bases: TGTGCCAGCAGCGTCCGGGACGAGCAGTACTTC. Protein: CASSVRDEQYF.

In this sample, this clone turned up once. The chain joins TRBV30 to TRBJ1-2; 7 bases align to TRBD1. CDR1 GTSNPN and CDR2 SVGIG come from the germline V gene (reference sequence). With 2 bases clipped from V and 6 bases from J, the junction kept 12 bases outside the gene matches. The CDR3 is 15 residues long. The CDR3 spells CAWSRDRYINNGYTF. CDR3 coding DNA: TGTGCCTGGAGTAGGGACAGATACATCAACAATGGCTACACCTTC.

The chain links TRBV3-1 (or the pseudogene TRBV3-2) to TRBJ2-1, with 8 bases that match TRBD2. The V gene's germline CDR1 is LGHDT and CDR2 YNNKEL (reference sequence). This CDR3 is built from 15 residues. V shed 1 base, J shed 4 bases, and the junction held 3 bases outside the gene matches. DNA for the CDR3: TGTGCCAGCAGCCAAGTAAGCGGGAGTTACAATGAGCAGTTCTTC. Protein sequence: CASSQVSGSYNEQFF.

The chain has TRBV7-2 and TRBJ1-2, with TRBD1 matching 8 bases. The CDR3 has 14 residues. The germline CDR1 and CDR2 sequences are SGHTA and FQGNSA. V was pared by 5 bases and J by 0 bases, with 2 bases of the junction left unmatched. The CDR3 reads CASSPTGANYGYTF. CDR3 DNA sequence: TGTGCCAGCAGCCCGACAGGGGCTAACTATGGCTACACCTTC.

The chain carries TRBV18 and TRBJ1-1; D perhaps matches TRBD1 (5 bases). V lost 3 bases, J lost 6 bases, and 8 bases lay in between. This CDR3 spans 12 amino acids. The V gene's germline CDR1 is KGHSH and CDR2 LQKENI. Written as DNA, the CDR3 is TGTGCCAGCTCACCCGACAGCGCTGAAGCTTTCTTT. It specifies CASSPDSAEAFF.

The V and J genes are TRBV7-2 and TRBJ1-1; D might be TRBD1 (6 bases). CDR3 size: 14 residues. Trimming left V 3 bases short and J 4 bases short, with 12 bases between. Germline-derived CDR1 and CDR2 are SGHTA and FQGNSA. The CDR3 nucleotides read TGTGCCAGCAGCTTCCTTGGACAGAGCACTGAAGCTTTCTTT. Translated, it gives CASSFLGQSTEAFF.

The chain employs TRBV5-1 and TRBJ1-2; possibly TRBD1 for D (5 bases). Germline loops: CDR1 SGHRS, CDR2 YFSETQ. V shed 5 bases and J shed 5 bases, with 19 bases lying between them. This CDR3 region has 15 residues. CDR3 sequence: CASRLGEVPTYGYTF. The CDR3 coding sequence is TGCGCCAGCAGGTTAGGGGAAGTCCCCACTTATGGCTACACCTTC.

The genes are TRBV6-2 or TRBV6-3 and TRBJ2-1; TRBD2 matches 10 bases. The length of the CDR3 is 13 residues. Per germline, CDR1 MNHEY and CDR2 SVGEGT. Trimming at V came to 6 bases and at J to 9 bases, leaving 5 bases not matched to a gene. This chain's CDR3 is CASRPSGRSEQFF. CDR3 DNA sequence: TGTGCCAGCAGACCTAGCGGGAGAAGTGAGCAGTTCTTC.

This clone has only one observation. The genes are TRBV2 and TRBJ2-7, with 9 positions matching TRBD1. The CDR3 contains 12 residues. CDR1 SNHLY and CDR2 FYNNEI come from the germline V gene. The J segment lost 5 bases and the V segment lost 5 bases, leaving 1 base of the junction unmatched. CDR3 in amino acids: CASSWDRDEQYF. CDR3 DNA sequence: TGTGCCAGCAGTTGGGACAGGGACGAGCAGTACTTC.

The rearrangement links TRBV30 to TRBJ2-1, with D perhaps matching TRBD1 (5 bases). The length of the CDR3 is 15 residues. V shed 2 bases and J shed 2 bases, with 13 bases lying between them. CDR1 and CDR2 (germline): GTSNPN, SVGIG (reference sequence). The CDR3 loop reads CAWSLGLPAYNEQFF. CDR3 DNA: TGTGCCTGGAGTCTGGGGCTACCTGCCTACAATGAGCAGTTCTTC.

V is TRBV7-2 and J is TRBJ1-1; D remains ambiguous. The CDR3 is 14 residues long. V shed 5 bases and J shed 0 bases, with 10 bases lying between them. Per the germline V gene, CDR1 is SGHTA and CDR2 is FQGNSA. CDR3 in DNA: TGTGCCAGCAGCCTATTTAGCCTGAACACTGAAGCTTTCTTT. Its protein is CASSLFSLNTEAFF.

The J gene is TRBJ2-1, the V gene TRBV5-8; 7 bases fit TRBD1. CDR1 is SGHTS, CDR2 YDEGEE, per germline. V lost 4 bases, J lost 6 bases, and 13 bases stayed unmatched. This CDR3 contains 16 residues. CDR3 coding DNA: TGTGCCAGCAGCCTTGTGACAGGGTCGGCGGGCAATGAGCAGTTCTTC. This encodes CASSLVTGSAGNEQFF. Complete variable domain (other parts from reference TRBV5-8 and TRBJ2-1): EAGVTQSPTHLIKTRGQQATLRCSPISGHTSVYWYQQALGLGLQFLLWYDEGEERNRGNFPPRFSGRQFPNYSSELNVNALELEDSALYLCASSLVTGSAGNEQFFGPGTRLTVL.

The genes are TRBV5-1 and TRBJ2-7; a possible D gene is TRBD2 (5 bases). The ends were cut back, 4 bases at V and 0 bases at J, with 11 bases in the middle. The CDR3 length is 14 residues. The germline V gene has CDR1 SGHRS and CDR2 YFSETQ. The CDR3 nucleotides read TGCGCCAGCAGCGTTAGCGTAAGCTCCTACGAGCAGTACTTC. It translates to CASSVSVSSYEQYF.

The chain is built from TRBV18 and TRBJ2-7, with no clear D. V dropped 2 bases and J dropped 1 base, with 15 bases sitting between them. The CDR3 totals 16 residues. The V gene's germline CDR1 is KGHSH and CDR2 LQKENI. The CDR3 reads CASSPKSGSQSYEQYF. In DNA, the CDR3 is TGTGCCAGCTCACCAAAATCAGGTTCCCAATCCTACGAGCAGTACTTC.

This clone was observed once. V gene TRBV5-4 combines with J gene TRBJ1-6, with 7 bases matching TRBD1. The V and J ends lost 0 bases and 8 bases, in that order; junction bases with no gene match: 8. The CDR3 is 16 amino acids. Germline-derived CDR1 and CDR2 are SGHNT and YYREEE (reference sequence). CDR3 residues: CASSLGAQGRDSPLHF. In nucleotides, the CDR3 is TGTGCCAGCAGCTTGGGGGCACAGGGGAGAGATTCACCCCTCCACTTT.

This clone was found a few times. This rearrangement joins TRBV9 to TRBJ1-1; D unresolved. CDR1 is SGDLS and CDR2 is YYNGEE in the germline V gene. The germline V and J ends were trimmed by 0 bases and 6 bases, with 9 bases remaining between them. The CDR3 runs 13 residues. The DNA for the CDR3 is TGTGCCAGCAGCGTAGGTGGGGAGTCTGAAGCTTTCTTT. It is translated as CASSVGGESEAFF. The full variable domain, rest sourced from reference TRBV9 and TRBJ1-1, is DSGVTQTPKHLITATGQRVTLRCSPRSGDLSVYWYQQSLDQGLQFLIQYYNGEERAKGNILERFSAQQFPDLHSELNLSSLELGDSALYFCASSVGGESEAFFGQGTRLTVV.

This chain connects TRBV6-2 or TRBV6-3 to TRBJ1-2, with no clear D. Trimming left V 2 bases short and J 5 bases short, with 12 bases between. CDR1 and CDR2 (germline): MNHEY, SVGEGT. The CDR3 is 14 residues long. The CDR3: CASSYRVEAYGYTF. The DNA of the CDR3 is TGTGCCAGCAGTTACAGGGTGGAGGCTTATGGCTACACCTTC.

This chain uses TRBV5-1 with TRBJ1-2, with 10 bases identical to TRBD1. Germline CDR1 SGHRS, CDR2 YFSETQ. The ends lost 3 bases at V and 4 bases at J; junction bases unmatched: 6. This CDR3 region has 15 residues. The CDR3 spells CASSSSRDRGYGYTF. The CDR3 nucleotides read TGCGCCAGCAGCTCTTCCCGGGACAGGGGCTATGGCTACACCTTC. Combining the CDR3 with reference TRBV5-1 and TRBJ1-2 gives the whole variable domain KAGVTQTPRYLIKTRGQQVTLSCSPISGHRSVSWYQQTPGQGLQFLFEYFSETQRNKGNFPGRFSGRQFSNSRSEMNVSTLELGDSALYLCASSSSRDRGYGYTFGSGTRLTVV.

The genes are TRBV7-9 and TRBJ2-1; no reliable D call. V lost 5 bases and J 9 bases, leaving 8 bases between the germline ends. The CDR3 totals 11 residues. Germline-derived CDR1 and CDR2 are SEHNR and FQNEAQ (reference sequence). The DNA for the CDR3 is TGTGCCAGCAGCGAGGTGGGTGAGCAGTTCTTC. It is translated as CASSEVGEQFF.

J is TRBJ2-7 and V is TRBV19, with D maybe TRBD1 (6 bases). The V and J ends lost 5 bases and 0 bases respectively, with 17 bases between them. The V gene's germline CDR1 is LNHDA and CDR2 SQIVND (reference sequence). The CDR3 is 16 amino acids. In DNA, the CDR3 is TGTGCCAGTAGTTTGGACAGTTCTCTCAACTCCTACGAGCAGTACTTC. This sequence encodes CASSLDSSLNSYEQYF.